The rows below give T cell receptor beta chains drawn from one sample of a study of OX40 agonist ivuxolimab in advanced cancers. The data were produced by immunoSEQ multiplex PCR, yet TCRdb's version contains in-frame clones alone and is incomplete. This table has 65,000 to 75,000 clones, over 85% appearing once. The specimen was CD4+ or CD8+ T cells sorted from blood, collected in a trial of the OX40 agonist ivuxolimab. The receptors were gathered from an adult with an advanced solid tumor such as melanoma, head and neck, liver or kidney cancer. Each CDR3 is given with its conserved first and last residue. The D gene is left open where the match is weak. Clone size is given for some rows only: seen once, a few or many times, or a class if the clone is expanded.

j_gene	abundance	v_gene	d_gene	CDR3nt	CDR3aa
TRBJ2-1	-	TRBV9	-	TGTGCCAGCAGCGTAGAATGGCTAGCCCAAGAGCAGTTCTTC	CASSVEWLAQEQFF
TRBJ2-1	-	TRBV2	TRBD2	TGTGCCAGCATATTTCAAGCGGGGAACAATGAGCAGTTCTTC	CASIFQAGNNEQFF
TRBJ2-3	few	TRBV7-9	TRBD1	TGTGCCAGCATCGACAGGGGGGAACTAGATACGCAGTATTTT	CASIDRGELDTQYF
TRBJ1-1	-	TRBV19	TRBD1	TGTGCCAGTAGTCCACCGGGACAGAGGTACACTGAAGCTTTCTTT	CASSPPGQRYTEAFF
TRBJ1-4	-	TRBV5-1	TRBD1	TGCGCCAGCAGCCCCGGGACAGGGGCCCAACGAGGTGAAAAACTGTTTTTT	CASSPGTGAQRGEKLFF
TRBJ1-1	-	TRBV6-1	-	TGTGCCAGCAGAACAGGGTCGTTAACTGAAGCTTTCTTT	CASRTGSLTEAFF
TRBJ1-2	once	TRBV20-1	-	TGCAGTGCACAGGAGAACTATGGCTACACCTTC	CSAQENYGYTF
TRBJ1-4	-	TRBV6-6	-	TGTGCCAGCAGTTACTCGAGGGCCAGAGTAGATGAAAAACTGTTTTTT	CASSYSRARVDEKLFF
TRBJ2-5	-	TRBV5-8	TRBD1	TGTGCCAGCAGCTTGGGGCAGGGGGCGCAGGAGACCCAGTACTTC	CASSLGQGAQETQYF
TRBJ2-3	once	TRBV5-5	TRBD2	TGTGCCAGCAGCCCGGGGGGATGGGAAGATACGCAGTATTTT	CASSPGGWEDTQYF
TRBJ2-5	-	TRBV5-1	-	TGCGCCAGCAGCTTGGGGGCCTTGAGGGGGCAAGAGACCCAGTACTTC	CASSLGALRGQETQYF
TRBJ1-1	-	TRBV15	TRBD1	TGTGCCACCAGCAGAGGAGTGACAGGGAAACACACTGAAGCTTTCTTT	CATSRGVTGKHTEAFF
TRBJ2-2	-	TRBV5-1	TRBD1	TGCGCCAGCAGCTCGATCCCGACAGGGGTGAGCACCGGGGAGCTGTTTTTT	CASSSIPTGVSTGELFF
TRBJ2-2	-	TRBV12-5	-	TGTGCTAGTGGTTTCGTAGGTCCACGAAACACCGGGGAGCTGTTTTTT	CASGFVGPRNTGELFF
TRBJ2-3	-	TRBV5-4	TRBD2	TGTGCCAGCAGCTTGGACCAGCGGGGGTCCCTCACGGATACGCAGTATTTT	CASSLDQRGSLTDTQYF
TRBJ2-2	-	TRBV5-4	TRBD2	TGTGCCACCTTAGATCCGGGACTAGGTGTAACCGGGGAGCTGTTTTTT	CATLDPGLGVTGELFF
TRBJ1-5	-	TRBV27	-	TGTGCCAGCAGTTTCCAAAGGGGAAGTCAGCCCCAGCATTTT	CASSFQRGSQPQHF
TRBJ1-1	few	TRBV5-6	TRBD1	TGTGCCAGCAGCTTCACAGGGGTAAACACTGAAGCTTTCTTT	CASSFTGVNTEAFF
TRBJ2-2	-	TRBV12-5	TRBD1	TGTGCTAGTGCCCTCCGGACAGGGGGTACCGGGGAGCTGTTTTTT	CASALRTGGTGELFF
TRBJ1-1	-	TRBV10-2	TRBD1	TGCGCCAGCACCGTATCAGGGGGCACTGAAGCTTTCTTT	CASTVSGGTEAFF
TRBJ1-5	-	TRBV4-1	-	TGCGCCAGCAGCGACACCGGGGGAAATCAGCCCCAGCATTTT	CASSDTGGNQPQHF
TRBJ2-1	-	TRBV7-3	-	TGTGCCAGCAGCTTAAGGGGGACTGGTGGTGAGCAGTTCTTC	CASSLRGTGGEQFF
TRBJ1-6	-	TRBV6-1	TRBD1	TGTGCCAGCACCAAGCCCGGACAGGGTAATTCACCCCTCCACTTT	CASTKPGQGNSPLHF
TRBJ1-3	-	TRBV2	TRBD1	TGTGCCAGCAGTTCTACGACCCCACAGGGGGTAGGAGGAAACACCATATATTTT	CASSSTTPQGVGGNTIYF
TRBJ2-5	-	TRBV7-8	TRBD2	TGTGCCAGCAGCTTGACTAGCGGGGGGGGCCTGGAGACCCAGTACTTC	CASSLTSGGGLETQYF
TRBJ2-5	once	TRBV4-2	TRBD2	TGTGCCAGCAGCCAAGGTCAGAGCGGGGGGGCCGAGACCCAGTACTTC	CASSQGQSGGAETQYF
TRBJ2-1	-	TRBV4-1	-	TGCGCCAGCAGCCAAGATTTGAGCTTGGGCAGGAATTCCTACAATGAGCAGTTCTTC	CASSQDLSLGRNSYNEQFF
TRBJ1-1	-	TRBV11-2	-	TGTGCCAGCAGCCACGGACCGAGGGTTGAAGCTTTCTTT	CASSHGPRVEAFF
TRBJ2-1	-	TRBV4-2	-	TGTGCCAGCAGCCCCGGAGGGGGTCCCTACAATGAGCAGTTCTTC	CASSPGGGPYNEQFF
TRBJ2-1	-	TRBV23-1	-	TGCGCCAGCAGTTTAGACAGGCCCCACTACAATGAGCAGTTCTTC	CASSLDRPHYNEQFF
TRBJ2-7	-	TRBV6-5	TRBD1	TGTGCCAGCAGTGGGGGACAGATTTACGAGCAGTACTTC	CASSGGQIYEQYF
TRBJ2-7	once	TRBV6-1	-	TGTGCCAGCAGTGAATTCGTTAGCTCCTACGAGCAGTACTTC	CASSEFVSSYEQYF
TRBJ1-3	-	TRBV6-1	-	TGTGCCAGCAGTGAAGAGGGAGGGAGACACACCATATATTTT	CASSEEGGRHTIYF
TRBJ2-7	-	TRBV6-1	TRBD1	TGTGCCAGCCAGAAGGACAGGAGCTCCTACGAGCAGTACTTC	CASQKDRSSYEQYF
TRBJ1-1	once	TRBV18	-	TGTGCCAGCTCACCGGGAATTTATCATATGAACACTGAAGCTTTCTTT	CASSPGIYHMNTEAFF
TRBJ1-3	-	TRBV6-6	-	TGTGCCACCGCGAACGAGGGGGGCCAATATTTT	CATANEGGQYF
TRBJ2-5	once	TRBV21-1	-	TGTGCCAGCAGCAAATTATCTCTATGGACAGGGGTTATGGCCCAGTACTTC	CASSKLSLWTGVMAQYF
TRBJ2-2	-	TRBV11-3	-	TGTGCCAGCAGCCCGGCCGGGGTGAACACCGGGGAGCTGTTTTTT	CASSPAGVNTGELFF
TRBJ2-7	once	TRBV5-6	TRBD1	TGTGCCAGCAGCAGACAGGGGCCCCTCTACGAGCAGTACTTC	CASSRQGPLYEQYF
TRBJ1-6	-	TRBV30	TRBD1	TGTGCCTGGAGATTCTCGTGGGACAGGTCATCACCCCTCCACTTT	CAWRFSWDRSSPLHF
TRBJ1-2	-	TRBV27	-	TGTGCCAGCAGTTTATATGAGGACTATGGCTACACCTTC	CASSLYEDYGYTF
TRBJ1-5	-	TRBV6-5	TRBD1	TGTGCCAGCAGTTACTCGAGCAGGGGGCGTCAGCCCCAGCATTTT	CASSYSSRGRQPQHF
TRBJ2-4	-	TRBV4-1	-	TGCGCCAGCAGCCAAGTAGGGGCTGCCAAAAACATTCAGTACTTC	CASSQVGAAKNIQYF
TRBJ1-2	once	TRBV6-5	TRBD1	TGTGCCAGCAGCTTACAGGGGAATGGCTACACCTTC	CASSLQGNGYTF
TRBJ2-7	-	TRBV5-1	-	TGCGCCAGCAGCTTGTTTGGAGGCTTCGAAACTTCCTACGAGCAGTACTTC	CASSLFGGFETSYEQYF
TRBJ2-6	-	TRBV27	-	TGTGCCAGCAGCGAGCTCTCTGGGGCCAACGTCCTGACTTTC	CASSELSGANVLTF
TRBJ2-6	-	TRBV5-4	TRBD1	TGTGCCAGCAGCTCACGAGACAGGGGTGGAGCCAACGTCCTGACTTTC	CASSSRDRGGANVLTF
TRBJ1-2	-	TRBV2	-	TGTGCCAGCAGAAGGCCAGACGATGGCTACACCTTC	CASRRPDDGYTF
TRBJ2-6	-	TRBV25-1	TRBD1	TGTGCCAGCTCAGGGGGTATTCACTCTGGGGCCAACGTCCTGACTTTC	CASSGGIHSGANVLTF
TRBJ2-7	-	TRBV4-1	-	TGCGCCAGCAGCCAAGAGGAGGGACTCTACGAGCAGTACTTC	CASSQEEGLYEQYF
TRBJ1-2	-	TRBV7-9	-	TGTGCCAGCAGCTTGACACCCCCGAATGGCTACACCTTC	CASSLTPPNGYTF
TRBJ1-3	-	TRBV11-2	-	TGTGCCAGCAGCTTATCGCGCCAGGGAAGAAACACCATATATTTT	CASSLSRQGRNTIYF
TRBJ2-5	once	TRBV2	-	TGTGCCAGCAGTAGCGGCTCTGGGGAGACCCAGTACTTC	CASSSGSGETQYF
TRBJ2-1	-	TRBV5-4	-	TGTGCCAGCAGCTTGGGACGTAAAGATGAGCAGTTCTTC	CASSLGRKDEQFF